Sequencing of this TCR beta chain was carried out in a study of chemoradiotherapy in HPV16-positive cancers. Study-wide results and caveats: Candidate HPV-specific clones and E7-related TCR motifs grew in tumor during treatment.

As regards this clone: Its antigen remains unidentified.

From germline, CDR1 is SGHTA and CDR2 FQGNSA. The CDR3 runs 19 residues. V was clipped by 5 bases and J by 0 bases, with 24 bases between them. Sequencing was performed with immunoSEQ multiplex PCR; in TCRdb, only in-frame clones are kept and a portion is missing. The profile covers 10,000 to 15,000 clones, with about 75% appearing a single time and under 9.5% taken by the ten largest. V is TRBV7-2 and J is TRBJ2-3; TRBD2 might be the D (6 bases). Sampling was done from a patient who underwent chemoradiotherapy. The receptor was derived from a human donor with HPV-associated anogenital cancer. In DNA, the CDR3 is TGTGCCAGCAGCGATATGCGGATCACAAGCGGGTTTAGCACAGATACGCAGTATTTT. Amino acids: CASSDMRITSGFSTDTQYF.